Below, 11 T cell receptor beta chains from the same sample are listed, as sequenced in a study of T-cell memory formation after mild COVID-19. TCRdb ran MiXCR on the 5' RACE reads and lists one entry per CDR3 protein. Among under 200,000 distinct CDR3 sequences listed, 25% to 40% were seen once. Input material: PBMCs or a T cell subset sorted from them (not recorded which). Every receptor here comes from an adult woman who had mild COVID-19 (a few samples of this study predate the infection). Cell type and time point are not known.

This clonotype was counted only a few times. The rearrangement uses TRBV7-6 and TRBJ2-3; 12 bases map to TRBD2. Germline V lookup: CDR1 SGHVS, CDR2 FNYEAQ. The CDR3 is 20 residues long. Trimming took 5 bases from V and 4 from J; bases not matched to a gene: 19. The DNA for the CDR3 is TGTGCCAGCAGCCTATCTCCTGGGCTAGCGGGGGGGATAGTTGCAGATACGCAGTATTTT. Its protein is CASSLSPGLAGGIVADTQYF.

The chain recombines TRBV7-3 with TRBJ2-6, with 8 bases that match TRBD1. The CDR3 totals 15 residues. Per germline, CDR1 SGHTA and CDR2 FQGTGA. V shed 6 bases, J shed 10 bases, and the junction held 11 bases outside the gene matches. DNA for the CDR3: TGTGCCAGCAGTTTGGACAGGGACGAGGGAAACGTCCTGACTTTC. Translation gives CASSLDRDEGNVLTF.

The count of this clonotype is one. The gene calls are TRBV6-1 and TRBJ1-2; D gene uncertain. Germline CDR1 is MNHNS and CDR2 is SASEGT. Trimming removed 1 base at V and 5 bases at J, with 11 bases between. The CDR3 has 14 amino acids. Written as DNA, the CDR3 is TGTGCCAGCAGTGAAGGAGTGGAGGGATATGGCTACACCTTC. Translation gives CASSEGVEGYGYTF.

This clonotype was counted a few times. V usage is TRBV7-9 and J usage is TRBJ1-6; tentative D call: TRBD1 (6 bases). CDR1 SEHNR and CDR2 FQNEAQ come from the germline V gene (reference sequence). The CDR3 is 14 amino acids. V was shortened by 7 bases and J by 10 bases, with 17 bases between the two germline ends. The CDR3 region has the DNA TGTGCCAGCACCCAAGGGGGTGTGGGCTCACCCCTCCACTTT. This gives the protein CASTQGGVGSPLHF. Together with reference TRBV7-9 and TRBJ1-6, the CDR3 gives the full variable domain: DTGVSQNPRHKITKRGQNVTFRCDPISEHNRLYWYRQTLGQGPEFLTYFQNEAQLEKSRLLSDRFSAERPKGSFSTLEIQRTEQGDSAMYLCASTQGGVGSPLHFGNGTRLTVT.

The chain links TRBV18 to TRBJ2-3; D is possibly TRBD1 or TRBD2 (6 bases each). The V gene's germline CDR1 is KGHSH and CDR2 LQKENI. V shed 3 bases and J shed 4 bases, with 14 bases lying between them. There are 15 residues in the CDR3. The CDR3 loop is CASSPQRGRPDTQYF. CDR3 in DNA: TGTGCCAGCTCACCCCAGAGGGGGAGGCCAGATACGCAGTATTTT.

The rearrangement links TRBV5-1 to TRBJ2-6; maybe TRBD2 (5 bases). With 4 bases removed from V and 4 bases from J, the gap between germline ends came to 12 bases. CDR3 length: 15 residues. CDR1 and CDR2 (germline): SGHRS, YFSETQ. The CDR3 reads CASSLVGRGANVLTF. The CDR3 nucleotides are TGCGCCAGCAGCCTAGTGGGGAGAGGGGCCAACGTCCTGACTTTC.

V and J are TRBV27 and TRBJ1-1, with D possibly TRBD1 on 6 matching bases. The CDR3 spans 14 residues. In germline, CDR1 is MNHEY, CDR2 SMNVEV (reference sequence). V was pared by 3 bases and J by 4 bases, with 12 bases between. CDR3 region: CASSFQTGGTEAFF. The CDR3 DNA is TGTGCCAGCAGTTTCCAGACAGGAGGCACTGAAGCTTTCTTT.

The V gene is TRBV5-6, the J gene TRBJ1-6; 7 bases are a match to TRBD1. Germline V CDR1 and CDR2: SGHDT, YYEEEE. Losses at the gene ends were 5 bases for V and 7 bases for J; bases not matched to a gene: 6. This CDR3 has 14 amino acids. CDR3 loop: CASRPTGKNSPLHF. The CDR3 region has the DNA TGTGCCAGCAGGCCGACAGGGAAAAATTCACCCCTCCACTTT.

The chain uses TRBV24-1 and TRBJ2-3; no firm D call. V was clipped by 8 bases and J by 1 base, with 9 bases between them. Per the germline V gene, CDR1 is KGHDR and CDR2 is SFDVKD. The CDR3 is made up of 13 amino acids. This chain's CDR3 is CATTPGGTDTQYF. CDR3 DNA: TGTGCCACCACCCCGGGCGGCACAGATACGCAGTATTTT.

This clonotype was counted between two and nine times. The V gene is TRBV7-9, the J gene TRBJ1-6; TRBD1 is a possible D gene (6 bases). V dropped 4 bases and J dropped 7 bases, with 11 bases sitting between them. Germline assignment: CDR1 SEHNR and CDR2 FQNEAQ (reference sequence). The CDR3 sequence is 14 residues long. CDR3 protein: CASSWRTVNSPLHF. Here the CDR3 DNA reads TGTGCCAGCAGCTGGAGGACAGTCAATTCACCCCTCCACTTT.

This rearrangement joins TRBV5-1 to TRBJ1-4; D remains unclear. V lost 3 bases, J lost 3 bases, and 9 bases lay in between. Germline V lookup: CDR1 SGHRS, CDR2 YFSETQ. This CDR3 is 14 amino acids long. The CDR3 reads CASSSREPNEKLFF. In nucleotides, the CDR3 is TGCGCCAGCAGCTCACGGGAGCCTAATGAAAAACTGTTTTTT.